Listed below are T cell receptor beta chains from one sample, sequenced in a study of T cell responses to AZD1222 COVID-19 vaccine. Sequencing was performed with immunoSEQ multiplex PCR; in TCRdb, only in-frame clones are kept and a portion is missing. The top ten clones hold roughly 5.5% of a sample with about 90,000 clones, around 90% of them seen once. The sequencing used peripheral blood, collected on day 0 of MenACWY control vaccination. The source is an adult in good health. Both conserved end residues are part of each CDR3. D genes are given only for firm matches. Only some rows state a clone size, as once, few, many or a class for expanded clones.

J gene,D gene,V gene,clone size,CDR3 protein,CDR3 DNA
TRBJ2-7,TRBD2,TRBV10-3,.,CAISDEALAGGEQYF,TGTGCCATCAGCGATGAGGCTCTAGCGGGGGGCGAGCAGTACTTC
TRBJ2-7,.,TRBV18,.,CASSPRQAGGFYEQYF,TGTGCCAGCTCACCGAGGCAGGCAGGGGGGTTCTACGAGCAGTACTTC
TRBJ1-1,TRBD1,TRBV20-1,.,CSASRDRELDTEAFF,TGCAGTGCTAGTAGGGACAGGGAATTAGACACTGAAGCTTTCTTT
TRBJ2-1,TRBD2,TRBV24-1,.,CATSALAGGSSYNEQFF,TGTGCCACCAGTGCTCTAGCGGGAGGCAGCTCCTACAATGAGCAGTTCTTC
TRBJ2-7,TRBD2,TRBV7-9,.,CASSSGTSGWYF,TGTGCCAGCAGTTCCGGGACTAGCGGGTGGTACTTC
TRBJ2-1,TRBD2,TRBV7-2,.,CASSSIRGDYSFF,TGTGCCAGCAGCTCCATACGGGGGGATTATTCGTTCTTC
TRBJ2-1,TRBD2,TRBV7-9,.,CASSLELAGDEQFF,TGTGCCAGCAGCTTAGAGCTAGCGGGAGATGAGCAGTTCTTC
TRBJ2-1,.,TRBV7-8,.,CASTGSRGSEFF,TGTGCCAGCACCGGCTCGAGGGGTAGCGAGTTCTTC
TRBJ2-2,.,TRBV5-4,.,CATREGTGELFF,TGTGCCACCAGAGAGGGAACCGGGGAGCTGTTTTTT
TRBJ1-1,.,TRBV5-6,.,CASSLEGQLNTEAFF,TGTGCCAGCAGCTTGGAGGGCCAGCTGAACACTGAAGCTTTCTTT
TRBJ2-2,TRBD2,TRBV10-1,once,CASSPGLAAQNTGELFF,TGCGCCAGCAGTCCGGGACTAGCGGCCCAGAACACCGGGGAGCTGTTTTTT
TRBJ2-3,.,TRBV7-2,.,CASSTRGSTDTQYF,TGTGCCAGCAGCACCAGGGGTAGCACAGATACGCAGTATTTT
TRBJ2-7,.,TRBV7-2,.,CASIKGGQGIHEQYF,TGTGCCAGCATTAAAGGAGGTCAGGGTATACACGAGCAGTACTTC
TRBJ2-4,TRBD1,TRBV28,.,CASSSGQDIQYF,TGTGCCAGCAGTTCAGGACAGGACATTCAGTACTTC
TRBJ1-2,.,TRBV19,.,CASTSFEKGDYGYTF,TGTGCCAGTACCTCTTTCGAGAAGGGGGACTATGGCTACACCTTC
TRBJ2-7,.,TRBV3-1/TRBV3-2,.,CASSQDRVPTYEQYF,TGTGCCAGCAGCCAAGATAGGGTCCCCACTTACGAGCAGTACTTC
TRBJ2-1,.,TRBV12-3/TRBV12-4,.,CASSLTSNEQFF,TGTGCCAGCAGTTTGACCAGCAATGAGCAGTTCTTC
TRBJ1-6,.,TRBV3-1/TRBV3-2,.,CASSQGRGSPLHF,TGTGCCAGCAGCCAAGGCCGCGGTTCACCCCTCCACTTT
TRBJ2-1,TRBD2,TRBV2,.,CASSEGLAGVSEQFF,TGTGCCAGCAGTGAAGGGCTAGCGGGGGTGTCCGAGCAGTTCTTC
TRBJ2-2,TRBD1,TRBV24-1,.,CATSDATGVVAGELFF,TGTGCCACCAGTGATGCCACAGGGGTTGTGGCTGGGGAGCTGTTTTTT
TRBJ2-5,.,TRBV5-1,.,CASSLGSGPQETQYF,TGCGCCAGCAGCTTGGGTAGCGGACCCCAAGAGACCCAGTACTTC
TRBJ1-2,.,TRBV7-2,.,CASTPGTANYGYTF,TGTGCCAGCACACCCGGGACGGCAAACTATGGCTACACCTTC
TRBJ1-3,TRBD1,TRBV7-2,.,CASSQGTAGNTIYF,TGTGCCAGCAGCCAGGGGACAGCTGGAAACACCATATATTTT
TRBJ2-7,TRBD1,TRBV4-1,.,CASSQGSGGEQYF,TGCGCCAGCAGCCAAGGATCAGGGGGCGAGCAGTACTTC
TRBJ1-4,TRBD1,TRBV28,.,CASGRWDSNEKLFF,TGTGCCAGCGGCCGGTGGGACAGTAATGAAAAACTGTTTTTT
TRBJ2-2,.,TRBV10-1,few,CASSESGFANTGELFF,TGCGCCAGCAGTGAGTCCGGGTTCGCGAACACCGGGGAGCTGTTTTTT
TRBJ2-5,.,TRBV10-1,few,CASSDRDRNQETQYF,TGCGCCAGCAGTGACCGGGACCGCAACCAAGAGACCCAGTACTTC
TRBJ1-5,.,TRBV27,.,CASSVNRDGQPQHF,TGTGCCAGCAGTGTGAACAGGGACGGTCAGCCCCAGCATTTT
TRBJ2-7,TRBD2,TRBV5-1,.,CASSLEGTSSYEQYF,TGCGCCAGCAGCTTGGAAGGGACTAGCTCCTACGAGCAGTACTTC
TRBJ1-2,.,TRBV10-3,.,CAISDRGKGYTF,TGTGCCATCAGTGACAGGGGTAAAGGCTACACCTTC
TRBJ1-2,TRBD1,TRBV9,.,CASSTPGGGYTF,TGTGCCAGCAGCACCCCAGGGGGCGGCTACACCTTC
TRBJ1-5,.,TRBV7-2,.,CASSRVSSNQPQHF,TGTGCCAGCAGCCGGGTCTCCAGCAATCAGCCCCAGCATTTT
TRBJ2-5,.,TRBV6-1,.,CASSEMGTPQETQYF,TGTGCCAGCAGTGAAATGGGGACGCCACAAGAGACCCAGTACTTC
TRBJ1-2,.,TRBV4-2,.,CASSQDRGNPNYGYTF,TGTGCCAGCAGCCAAGATAGGGGAAACCCTAACTATGGCTACACCTTC
TRBJ1-1,TRBD1,TRBV29-1,.,CSAGQVRNTEAFF,TGCAGCGCCGGACAGGTCAGGAACACTGAAGCTTTCTTT